The 20 T cell receptor beta chains reported below all come from one sample, sequenced in a study of human versus mouse CDR3 diversity and MHC coevolution. Clones were sequenced by immunoSEQ multiplex PCR, and TCRdb holds only the in-frame ones, with some missing. The data show 50,000 to 65,000 clones, with approximately 94% seen just once and 15% to 20% held by the top ten. Sequenced material: naive CD4+ T cells from blood. Stated subset: CD45RO-negative CD62L-positive naive CD4 T cells. These TCRs come from a person between 55 and 69 years old in good health.

The rearrangement links TRBV18 to TRBJ2-1, with D perhaps TRBD2 (6 bases). V shed 3 bases and J shed 7 bases, with 16 bases lying between them. Germline V CDR1 and CDR2: KGHSH, LQKENI. The CDR3 totals 15 residues. The CDR3 reads CASSPGTQRLNEQFF. In nucleotides, the CDR3 is TGTGCCAGCTCACCCGGGACTCAAAGGTTGAATGAGCAGTTCTTC.

The V and J genes are TRBV5-1 and TRBJ1-5; a possible D gene is TRBD1 (5 bases). The V end was cut by 0 bases, the J end by 3 bases, with 7 bases between. The germline V gene encodes CDR1 SGHRS and CDR2 YFSETQ. CDR3 length equals 14 residues. CDR3 in amino acids: CASSLGGDNQPQHF. Written as DNA, the CDR3 is TGCGCCAGCAGCTTGGGGGGGGACAATCAGCCCCAGCATTTT.

This rearrangement joins TRBV29-1 to TRBJ2-1, with 12 bases lining up with TRBD2. This CDR3 spans 16 amino acids. CDR1 is SQVTM, CDR2 ANQGSEA, per germline. V lost 6 bases and J lost 7; bases outside the gene matches: 13. This chain's CDR3 is CSVLRTGTSGRNEQFF. For the CDR3, the DNA is TGCAGCGTACTGAGGACCGGGACTAGCGGGCGAAATGAGCAGTTCTTC.

V gene TRBV7-2 combines with J gene TRBJ1-1; D is possibly TRBD1 (5 bases). The CDR3 sequence is 14 residues long. Trimming removed 10 bases at V and 8 bases at J, with 23 bases between. Germline V gene data show CDR1 as SGHTA and CDR2 as FQGNSA. CDR3 region: CANSRDSNPSEAFF. Here the CDR3 DNA reads TGTGCCAATAGCCGGGACTCAAACCCGTCCGAAGCTTTCTTT.

The rearrangement joins TRBV19 to TRBJ2-5; 12 nucleotides line up with TRBD1. Judging by the DNA end, TRBJ2-7 fits better; the J call may be wrong. There are 20 residues in the CDR3. From germline, CDR1 is LNHDA and CDR2 SQIVND (reference sequence). CDR3 in DNA: TGTGCCAGTAGTCCCTGGGCCGGGACAGGGGGCGCGGCGGGGACCTACGAGCAGTACTTC. Protein product: CASSPWAGTGGAAGTYEQYF.

The chain is built from TRBV18 and TRBJ2-5, with D maybe TRBD2 (6 bases). This CDR3 spans 15 amino acids. The V end lost 2 bases, the J end lost 2 bases, and 12 bases lay between the germline ends. Germline lookup yields CDR1 KGHSH and CDR2 LQKENI. In DNA, the CDR3 is TGTGCCAGCTCACCAAGCGTTAGCGGACAAGAGACCCAGTACTTC. The encoded protein is CASSPSVSGQETQYF.

The chain combines TRBV29-1 with TRBJ2-3, with 12 bases aligning to TRBD1. Germline CDR1 is SQVTM and CDR2 is ANQGSEA. V dropped 5 bases and J dropped 1; count of bases not matched to a gene: 7. The CDR3 has 16 residues. The CDR3 spells CSVLGDRGLGTDTQYF. The DNA of the CDR3 is TGCAGCGTTTTAGGGGACAGGGGGCTTGGCACAGATACGCAGTATTTT.

In nucleotides, the CDR3 is TGTGCCAGCTCACCTCTTCGAGCGGAGACCCAGTACTTC. It yields the protein CASSPLRAETQYF. The rearrangement joins TRBV18 to TRBJ2-5; D call uncertain. The length of the CDR3 is 13 residues. Trimming cost V 3 bases and J 5 bases, with 10 bases left between them. Germline V gene sequence: CDR1 KGHSH, CDR2 LQKENI.

The genes are TRBV5-1 and TRBJ1-5; 8 bases fit TRBD1. CDR1 SGHRS and CDR2 YFSETQ come from the germline V gene. The CDR3 has 14 residues. V lost 4 bases to trimming and J lost 5 bases; unmatched junction nucleotides: 5. CDR3 in DNA: TGCGCCAGCAGCATAGACAGGGGTGATCAGCCCCAGCATTTT. Its protein is CASSIDRGDQPQHF.

V usage is TRBV27 and J usage is TRBJ2-3; TRBD2 agrees at 7 bases. V lost 9 bases, J lost 3 bases, and 9 bases stayed unmatched. The CDR3 is 14 amino acids. Germline CDR1 is MNHEY and CDR2 is SMNVEV (reference sequence). The CDR3 protein is CASAWGGSTDTQYF. The CDR3 region has the DNA TGTGCCAGTGCGTGGGGGGGTAGTACAGATACGCAGTATTTT.

The chain is built from TRBV6-1 and TRBJ2-7, with 11 bases that match TRBD1. The ends lost 5 bases at V and 3 bases at J; junction bases unmatched: 6. The germline gives CDR1 MNHNS, CDR2 SASEGT. The CDR3 loop spans 15 amino acids. CDR3 in amino acids: CASSKTGTGGYEQYF. DNA for the CDR3: TGTGCCAGCAGTAAAACCGGGACAGGGGGCTACGAGCAGTACTTC.

The chain employs TRBV5-8 and TRBJ1-1; TRBD1 matches at 9 bases. Germline-derived CDR1 and CDR2 are SGHTS and YDEGEE. The CDR3 is made up of 15 amino acids. Trimming removed 0 bases from V and 4 bases from J; junction bases left unmatched: 4. CDR3 DNA: TGTGCCAGCAGCTTGGTGGGGACAGGGACCACTGAAGCTTTCTTT. Residues: CASSLVGTGTTEAFF.

This clone came up a few times. V and J are TRBV9 and TRBJ2-5; 9 nucleotides line up with TRBD2. The trim removed 1 base at V and 1 base at J, leaving 5 bases unmatched. CDR3 length: 16 residues. Germline CDR1 reads SGDLS; CDR2 reads YYNGEE. CDR3 DNA sequence: TGTGCCAGCAGCGTAACGAGCGGGAGGCCCCAAGAGACCCAGTACTTC. It yields the protein CASSVTSGRPQETQYF.

This chain uses TRBV7-9 with TRBJ2-7, with 9 positions matching TRBD2. With 1 base clipped from V and 7 bases from J, the junction kept 20 bases outside the gene matches. CDR3 length: 19 residues. Germline V lookup: CDR1 SEHNR, CDR2 FQNEAQ (reference sequence). The CDR3 DNA follows: TGTGCCAGCAGCTTAGATCGGAGACTAGCGGAGATTACCTACGTTGAGCAGTACTTC. Its translation: CASSLDRRLAEITYVEQYF.

CDR3 protein: CASSLELAGAGKTQYF. The CDR3 DNA reads TGTGCCAGCAGCTTAGAGCTAGCGGGAGCGGGGAAGACCCAGTACTTC. The J gene is TRBJ2-5, the V gene TRBV7-9; 10 bases match TRBD2. The CDR3 sequence is 16 residues long. Germline V lookup: CDR1 SEHNR, CDR2 FQNEAQ (reference sequence). V was pared by 1 base and J by 6 bases, with 8 bases of the junction left unmatched.

CDR3 in DNA: TGTGCCAGCAGCGTAGAAGGGGGAAGAGTCAATGAGCAGTTCTTC. Amino acid sequence: CASSVEGGRVNEQFF. The chain combines TRBV9 with TRBJ2-1, with a tentative D call TRBD1 (6 bases). CDR1 is SGDLS and CDR2 is YYNGEE in the germline V gene. The V and J ends lost 0 bases and 6 bases respectively, with 13 bases between them. The CDR3 runs to 15 residues. Looking up the rest from reference TRBV9 and TRBJ2-1 gives the full variable domain: DSGVTQTPKHLITATGQRVTLRCSPRSGDLSVYWYQQSLDQGLQFLIQYYNGEERAKGNILERFSAQQFPDLHSELNLSSLELGDSALYFCASSVEGGRVNEQFFGPGTRLTVL.

The chain couples TRBV5-4 to TRBJ2-1, with 9 bases lining up with TRBD2. The CDR3 has 16 amino acids. V trimming: 4 bases; J trimming: 4 bases; junction bases outside the gene matches: 9. CDR1 is SGHNT and CDR2 is YYREEE in the germline V gene (reference sequence). The CDR3 spells CASSTQAGGAYNEQFF. Here the CDR3 DNA reads TGTGCCAGCAGCACCCAAGCGGGAGGAGCGTACAATGAGCAGTTCTTC.

The rearrangement joins TRBV11-3 to TRBJ2-7, with TRBD2 matching over 8 bases. The CDR3 loop spans 15 amino acids. The germline V gene encodes CDR1 SGHNT and CDR2 YENEEA. V shed 1 base, J shed 3 bases, and the junction held 5 bases outside the gene matches. The DNA of the CDR3 is TGTGCCAGCAGCTTAGCGGGAGGGCGCCTCTACGAGCAGTACTTC. Translated: CASSLAGGRLYEQYF.

This sequence joins TRBV19 and TRBJ2-5; D might be TRBD1 (5 bases). Germline-derived CDR1 and CDR2 are LNHDA and SQIVND (reference sequence). This CDR3 contains 14 residues. V lost 4 bases, J lost 5 bases, and 14 bases lay in between. The CDR3 reads CASSRSGMRETQYF. CDR3 coding DNA: TGTGCCAGTAGTAGATCAGGGATGAGGGAGACCCAGTACTTC.

The chain recombines TRBV19 with TRBJ2-5; 8 nucleotides align to TRBD1. Trimming removed 8 bases from V and 4 bases from J; junction bases left unmatched: 9. The germline V gene encodes CDR1 LNHDA and CDR2 SQIVND (reference sequence). CDR3 length: 14 residues. Written as DNA, the CDR3 is TGTGCCAGTCAAGCTGGACAGGGAGGAGAGACCCAGTACTTC. Protein product: CASQAGQGGETQYF.